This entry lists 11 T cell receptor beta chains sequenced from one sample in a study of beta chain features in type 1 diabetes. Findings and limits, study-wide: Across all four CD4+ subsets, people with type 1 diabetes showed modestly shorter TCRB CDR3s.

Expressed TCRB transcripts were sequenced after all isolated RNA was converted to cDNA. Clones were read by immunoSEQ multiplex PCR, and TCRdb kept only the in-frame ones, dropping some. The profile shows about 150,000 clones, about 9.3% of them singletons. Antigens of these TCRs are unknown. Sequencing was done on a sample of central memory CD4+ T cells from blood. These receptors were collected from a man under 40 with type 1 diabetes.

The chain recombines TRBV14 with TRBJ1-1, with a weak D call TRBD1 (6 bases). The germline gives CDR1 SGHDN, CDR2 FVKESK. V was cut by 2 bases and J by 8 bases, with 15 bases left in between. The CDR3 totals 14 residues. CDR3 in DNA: TGTGCCAGCAGCCAACAGGGGACATGGGCCGAAGCTTTCTTT. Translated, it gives CASSQQGTWAEAFF.

As DNA, the CDR3 is TGTGCCAGCAGCAAAAGGTCTAGCGGGAGAACCTACGAGCAGTACTTC. Protein sequence: CASSKRSSGRTYEQYF. V usage is TRBV21-1 and J usage is TRBJ2-7; TRBD2, the table's D call, lacks a check against the DNA. TRBV21-1 is marked as a pseudogene. The CDR3 sequence is 16 residues long.

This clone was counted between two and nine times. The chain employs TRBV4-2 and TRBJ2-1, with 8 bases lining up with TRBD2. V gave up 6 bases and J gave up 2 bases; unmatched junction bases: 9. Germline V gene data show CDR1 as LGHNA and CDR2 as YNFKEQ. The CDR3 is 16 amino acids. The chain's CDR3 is CASRIFTSGAYNEQFF. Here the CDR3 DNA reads TGTGCCAGCAGAATCTTTACTAGCGGTGCCTACAATGAGCAGTTCTTC.

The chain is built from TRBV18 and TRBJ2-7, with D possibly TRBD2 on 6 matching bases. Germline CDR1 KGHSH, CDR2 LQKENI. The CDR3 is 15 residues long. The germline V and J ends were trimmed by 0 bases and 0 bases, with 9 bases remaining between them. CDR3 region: CASSPPSRGSYEQYF. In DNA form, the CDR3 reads TGTGCCAGCTCACCACCATCGCGGGGCTCCTACGAGCAGTACTTC.

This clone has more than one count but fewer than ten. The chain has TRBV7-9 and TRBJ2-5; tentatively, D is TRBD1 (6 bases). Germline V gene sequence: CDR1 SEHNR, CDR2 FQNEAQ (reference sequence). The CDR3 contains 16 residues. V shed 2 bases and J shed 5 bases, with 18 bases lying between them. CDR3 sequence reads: CASSLPSRGLKETQYF. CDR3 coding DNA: TGTGCCAGCAGCTTACCGTCGAGGGGGTTGAAGGAGACCCAGTACTTC.

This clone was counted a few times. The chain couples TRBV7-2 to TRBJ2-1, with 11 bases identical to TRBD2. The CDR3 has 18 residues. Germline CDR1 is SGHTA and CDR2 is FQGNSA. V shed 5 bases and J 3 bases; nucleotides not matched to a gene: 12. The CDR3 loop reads CASSARLAGPLDYNEQFF. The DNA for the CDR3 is TGTGCCAGCAGCGCAAGACTAGCGGGGCCGTTGGACTACAATGAGCAGTTCTTC.

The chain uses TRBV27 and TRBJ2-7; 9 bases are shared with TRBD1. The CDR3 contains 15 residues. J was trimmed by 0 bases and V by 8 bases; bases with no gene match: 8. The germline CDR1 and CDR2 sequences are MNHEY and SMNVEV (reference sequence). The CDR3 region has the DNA TGTGCCAGCCCCAAATCGGGACAGGGCTCCTACGAGCAGTACTTC. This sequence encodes CASPKSGQGSYEQYF.

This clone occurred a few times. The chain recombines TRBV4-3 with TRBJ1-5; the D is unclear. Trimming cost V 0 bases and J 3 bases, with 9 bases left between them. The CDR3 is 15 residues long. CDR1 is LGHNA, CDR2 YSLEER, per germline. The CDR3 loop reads CASSQELTSNQPQHF. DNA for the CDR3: TGCGCCAGCAGCCAAGAATTGACTTCCAATCAGCCCCAGCATTTT.

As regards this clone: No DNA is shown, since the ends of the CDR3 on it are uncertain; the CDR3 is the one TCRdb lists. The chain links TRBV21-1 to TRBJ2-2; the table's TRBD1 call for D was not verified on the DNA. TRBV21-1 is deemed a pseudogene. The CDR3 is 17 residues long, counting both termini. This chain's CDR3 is CASSNWGQGAYTGELFF.

The CDR3 DNA sequence: TGTGCCAGCAGTGAAGAGGGGAATTATGGCTACACCTTC. This sequence encodes CASSEEGNYGYTF. V usage is TRBV2 and J usage is TRBJ1-2; tentative D call: TRBD1 (5 bases). Trimming removed 1 base from V and 5 bases from J, with 8 bases in between. The germline V gene encodes CDR1 SNHLY and CDR2 FYNNEI. This CDR3 is 13 amino acids long.

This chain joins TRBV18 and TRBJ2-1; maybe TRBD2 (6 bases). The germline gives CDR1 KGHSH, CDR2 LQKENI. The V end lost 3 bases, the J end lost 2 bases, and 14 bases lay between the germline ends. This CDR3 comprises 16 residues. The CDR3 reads CASSPPGLAAYNEQFF. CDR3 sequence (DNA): TGTGCCAGCTCACCCCCGGGACTCGCGGCCTACAATGAGCAGTTCTTC. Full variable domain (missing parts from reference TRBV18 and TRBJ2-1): NAGVMQNPRHLVRRRGQEARLRCSPMKGHSHVYWYRQLPEEGLKFMVYLQKENIIDESGMPKERFSAEFPKEGPSILRIQQVVRGDSAAYFCASSPPGLAAYNEQFFGPGTRLTVL.